Presented here are 25 T cell receptor beta chains from one specimen sequenced in a study of PD-1 blockade in classical Hodgkin lymphoma. Brentuximab vedotin exposure varied among the patients, all of whom had relapsed after autologous stem cell transplantation. The method was immunoSEQ multiplex PCR; TCRdb's version includes in-frame clones alone and lacks a portion of them. The sample includes some 96,000 clones, roughly 79% of them seen just once. This material consisted of peripheral blood mononuclear cells (PBMCs), taken before the second cycle of nivolumab. The receptors derive from a human donor with classical Hodgkin lymphoma.

This chain links TRBV6-6 with TRBJ2-1; no clear D. V was cut by 2 bases and J by 5 bases, with 7 bases left in between. This CDR3 contains 13 residues. Germline V CDR1 and CDR2: MNHNY, SVGAGI (reference sequence). Written as DNA, the CDR3 is TGTGCCAGCAGTTACGCTCCTCACAATGAGCAGTTCTTC. Protein product: CASSYAPHNEQFF.

This clone was recorded only once. This chain connects TRBV6-1 to TRBJ2-7, with unresolved D. This CDR3 is 11 amino acids long. V lost 6 bases, J lost 2 bases, and 5 bases lay in between. The germline V gene encodes CDR1 MNHNS and CDR2 SASEGT. This CDR3 is CASRAAYEQYF. CDR3 DNA: TGTGCCAGCAGGGCCGCCTACGAGCAGTACTTC.

The chain recombines TRBV21-1 with TRBJ1-2; the table gives TRBD1 as D, unverified against the DNA. TRBV21-1 is assigned pseudogene status. The CDR3 has 15 amino acids. This CDR3 is CASSSPHSGHLGYTF. The CDR3 DNA is TGTGCCAGCAGCTCCCCTCACTCGGGACACCTTGGCTACACCTTC.

This clone has only a few counts. This rearrangement joins TRBV2 to TRBJ1-1; maybe TRBD1 (5 bases). From germline, CDR1 is SNHLY and CDR2 FYNNEI. The CDR3 length is 14 residues. Trimming cost V 5 bases and J 0 bases, with 10 bases left between them. In DNA, the CDR3 is TGTGCCAGCAGTCGACAGCTAATGAACACTGAAGCTTTCTTT. Translating it yields CASSRQLMNTEAFF.

The chain uses TRBV7-8 and TRBJ2-1; possibly TRBD2 for D (6 bases). Trimming pared 5 bases from V and 9 bases from J, leaving 17 bases between. CDR1 SGHVS and CDR2 FQNEAQ come from the germline V gene. The CDR3 loop spans 14 amino acids. This CDR3 reads CASSGDFLMGEQFF. In nucleotides, the CDR3 is TGTGCCAGCAGCGGGGACTTTCTCATGGGTGAGCAGTTCTTC. Looking up the rest from reference TRBV7-8 and TRBJ2-1 gives the full variable domain: GAGVSQSPRYKVAKRGQDVALRCDPISGHVSLFWYQQALGQGPEFLTYFQNEAQLDKSGLPSDRFFAERPEGSVSTLKIQRTQQEDSAVYLCASSGDFLMGEQFFGPGTRLTVL.

The CDR3 DNA reads as TGTGCCAGCTCACTACAGCGAGAGACCCAGTACTTC. It yields the protein CASSLQRETQYF. The rearrangement links TRBV18 to TRBJ2-5; D is uncertain. CDR3 size: 12 residues. Germline V CDR1 and CDR2: KGHSH, LQKENI. V dropped 4 bases and J dropped 4 bases, with 7 bases sitting between them.

V and J are TRBV27 and TRBJ1-2; no clear D. V lost 5 bases and J 8 bases, leaving 21 bases between the germline ends. From germline, CDR1 is MNHEY and CDR2 SMNVEV (reference sequence). The CDR3 covers 15 residues. The CDR3 protein is CASSPHVTSREGYTF. CDR3 DNA sequence: TGTGCCAGCAGTCCCCACGTAACCTCGCGCGAGGGCTACACCTTC.

About this clone itself: The same CDR3 can be traced to other DNA sequences in this sample. The J gene is TRBJ2-7, the V gene TRBV11-1, with D possibly called TRBD1 or TRBD2 (5 bases each). Between the trimmed V and J ends, which lost 5 bases and 6 bases, there was a span of 14 bases. The CDR3 covers 13 residues. Germline CDR1 reads SGHAT; CDR2 reads FQDESV (reference sequence). The CDR3 spells CASSAAPGSEQYF. Here the CDR3 DNA reads TGTGCCAGCAGCGCAGCGCCAGGGAGCGAGCAGTACTTC.

The chain couples TRBV29-1 to TRBJ2-1, with D possibly matching TRBD1 (6 bases). The CDR3 runs 13 residues. V shed 5 bases and J shed 10 bases, with 18 bases lying between them. The germline CDR1 and CDR2 sequences are SQVTM and ANQGSEA. DNA for the CDR3: TGCAGCGTTTCCCAGGGGTGGGTGAAAGAGCAGTTCTTC. Amino acid sequence: CSVSQGWVKEQFF.

The chain employs TRBV6-5 and TRBJ2-2; no clear D. This CDR3 has 12 amino acids. Germline CDR1 and CDR2: MNHEY and SVGAGI. V was pared by 6 bases and J by 4 bases, with 6 bases between. CDR3 bases: TGTGCCAGCAGCCTTCTCACCGGGGAGCTGTTTTTT. It codes for CASSLLTGELFF.

The rearrangement links TRBV5-4 to TRBJ2-2, with no clear D. This CDR3 region has 15 residues. Germline CDR1 reads SGHNT; CDR2 reads YYREEE (reference sequence). The V gene lost 0 bases and the J gene lost 2 bases, with 8 bases spanning the gap. CDR3 in amino acids: CASSLGRSNTGELFF. The CDR3 DNA is TGTGCCAGCAGCTTGGGGCGCTCCAACACCGGGGAGCTGTTTTTT. The entire variable domain, with the rest obtained from reference TRBV5-4 and TRBJ2-2, is as follows: ETGVTQSPTHLIKTRGQQVTLRCSSQSGHNTVSWYQQALGQGPQFIFQYYREEENGRGNFPPRFSGLQFPNYSSELNVNALELDDSALYLCASSLGRSNTGELFFGEGSRLTVL.

The chain joins TRBV2 to TRBJ2-7, with 9 bases that match TRBD2. This CDR3 has 14 residues. From germline, CDR1 is SNHLY and CDR2 FYNNEI. Trimming removed 7 bases from V and 0 bases from J; junction bases left unmatched: 4. CDR3 in amino acids: CASNTGLASYEQYF. DNA of the CDR3: TGTGCCAGCAACACGGGACTAGCCTCCTACGAGCAGTACTTC.

The chain employs TRBV28 and TRBJ1-1; no clear D. The germline gives CDR1 MDHEN, CDR2 SYDVKM. The V end was cut by 5 bases, the J end by 7 bases, with 11 bases between. This CDR3 contains 12 residues. CDR3: CASSRTLGEAFF. The CDR3 coding sequence is TGTGCCAGCAGTCGGACGCTGGGTGAAGCTTTCTTT.

The V and J genes are TRBV19 and TRBJ2-3; D not resolved. There are 13 residues in the CDR3. Per the germline V gene, CDR1 is LNHDA and CDR2 is SQIVND (reference sequence). The germline V and J ends were trimmed by 10 bases and 6 bases, with 17 bases remaining between them. The DNA for the CDR3 is TGTGCCACTCAGTCGGCTGGAATGGATACGCAGTATTTT. Translation gives CATQSAGMDTQYF.

V gene TRBV19 combines with J gene TRBJ1-5; TRBD1 is a possible D gene (6 bases). Germline CDR1 reads LNHDA; CDR2 reads SQIVND (reference sequence). The CDR3 is made up of 17 amino acids. Trimming stripped 5 bases from V and 0 bases from J, with 17 bases between. CDR3 bases: TGTGCCAGTAGTGGGGACACCCTGGGTTATAGCAATCAGCCCCAGCATTTT. This sequence encodes CASSGDTLGYSNQPQHF. The entire variable domain, with the rest obtained from reference TRBV19 and TRBJ1-5, is as follows: DGGITQSPKYLFRKEGQNVTLSCEQNLNHDAMYWYRQDPGQGLRLIYYSQIVNDFQKGDIAEGYSVSREKKESFPLTVTSAQKNPTAFYLCASSGDTLGYSNQPQHFGDGTRLSIL.

The chain recombines TRBV5-5 with TRBJ1-1, with a tentative D call TRBD1 (5 bases). Germline V gene data show CDR1 as SGHKS and CDR2 as YYEKEE (reference sequence). V was pared by 2 bases and J by 1 base, with 12 bases between. The CDR3 has 15 residues. Written as DNA, the CDR3 is TGTGCCAGCAGCTTCTCCACAGGAAAGAACACTGAAGCTTTCTTT. Protein: CASSFSTGKNTEAFF.

The J gene is TRBJ2-1, the V gene TRBV5-4; 7 bases align to TRBD2. This CDR3 is built from 16 residues. Losses at the gene ends were 0 bases for V and 7 bases for J; bases not matched to a gene: 10. Germline CDR1 reads SGHNT; CDR2 reads YYREEE (reference sequence). CDR3 nucleotides: TGTGCCAGCAGCTTGGCCAAGAGGGAGGGTGGAAATGAGCAGTTCTTC. This encodes CASSLAKREGGNEQFF.

The V and J genes are TRBV19 and TRBJ1-1; D is unresolved. CDR1 is LNHDA, CDR2 SQIVND, per germline (reference sequence). The CDR3 has 13 residues. V was pared by 5 bases and J by 10 bases, with 17 bases between. The CDR3 is CASSPPTPGLAFF. CDR3 in DNA: TGTGCCAGTAGTCCCCCGACCCCAGGATTAGCTTTCTTT.

In nucleotides, the CDR3 is TGTGCCAGCAGCCCGAGGGGGCTCTCTGGGGCCAACGTCCTGACTTTC. Its protein is CASSPRGLSGANVLTF. J is TRBJ2-6 and V is TRBV7-9, with 7 positions matching TRBD1. Looked up from germline, CDR1 is SEHNR and CDR2 is FQNEAQ (reference sequence). This CDR3 has 16 residues. V was clipped by 5 bases and J by 0 bases; unmatched bases: 4.

This rearrangement joins TRBV5-5 to TRBJ1-2; weak D call: TRBD1 (5 bases). Germline-derived CDR1 and CDR2 are SGHKS and YYEKEE (reference sequence). The CDR3 is 14 amino acids. V was clipped by 5 bases and J by 3 bases, with 14 bases between them. CDR3 in amino acids: CASSRAGTDYGYTF. CDR3 nucleotide sequence: TGTGCCAGCAGTCGAGCGGGGACGGACTATGGCTACACCTTC.

This clone was counted only a few times. The chain links TRBV29-1 to TRBJ1-1; D is unresolved. Germline CDR1 and CDR2: SQVTM and ANQGSEA. The CDR3 runs 11 residues. V was clipped by 6 bases and J by 5 bases, with 10 bases between them. The CDR3 sequence: CSVETLTEAFF. The CDR3 DNA reads as TGCAGCGTAGAGACACTGACTGAAGCTTTCTTT.

This clone was counted a few times. J is TRBJ1-1 and V is TRBV2; D remains unclear. This CDR3 is 13 amino acids long. The germline V gene has CDR1 SNHLY and CDR2 FYNNEI. Trimming left V 4 bases short and J 1 base short, with 7 bases between. DNA for the CDR3: TGTGCCAGCAGTGTCTTGGCGAACACTGAAGCTTTCTTT. Protein sequence: CASSVLANTEAFF.

The chain is built from TRBV7-3 and TRBJ1-1, with D unresolved. Germline CDR1 reads SGHTA; CDR2 reads FQGTGA. Trimming took off 1 base at V and 4 bases at J, with 7 bases between the two ends. CDR3 length: 13 residues. This chain's CDR3 is CASSLNSRTEAFF. In nucleotides, the CDR3 is TGTGCCAGCAGCTTAAACAGCCGCACTGAAGCTTTCTTT.

In its sample, this clone was seen once. A read error may produce the germline difference seen at one junction end. This CDR3 reads CASSIGTGSLEKLFF. The CDR3, as DNA: TGTGCCAGTAGCATAGGGACTGGAAGCCTTGAAAAACTGTTTTTT. The chain combines TRBV19 with TRBJ1-4, with D possibly TRBD1 on 5 matching bases. The CDR3 loop spans 15 amino acids. From germline, CDR1 is LNHDA and CDR2 SQIVND (reference sequence).

This clone was found once. V gene TRBV7-3 combines with J gene TRBJ1-2, with D maybe TRBD1 (5 bases). This CDR3 comprises 16 residues. CDR1 SGHTA and CDR2 FQGTGA come from the germline V gene. V lost 2 bases and J lost 7, with 20 bases in between. The CDR3 DNA follows: TGTGCCAGCAGCTTAGCCGGGCAGGGCCCCCTGAGTGGCTACACCTTC. Protein sequence: CASSLAGQGPLSGYTF.